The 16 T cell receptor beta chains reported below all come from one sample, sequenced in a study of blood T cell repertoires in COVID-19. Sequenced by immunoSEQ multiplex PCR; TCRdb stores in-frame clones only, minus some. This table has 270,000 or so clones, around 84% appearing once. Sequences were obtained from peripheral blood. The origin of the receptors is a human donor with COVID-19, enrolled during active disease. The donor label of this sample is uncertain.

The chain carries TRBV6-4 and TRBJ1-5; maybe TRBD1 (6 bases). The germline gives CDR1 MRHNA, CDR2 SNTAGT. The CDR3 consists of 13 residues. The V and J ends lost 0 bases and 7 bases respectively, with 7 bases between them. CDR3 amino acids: CASSDSQGQPQHF. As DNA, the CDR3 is TGTGCCAGCAGTGACTCCCAGGGGCAGCCCCAGCATTTT.

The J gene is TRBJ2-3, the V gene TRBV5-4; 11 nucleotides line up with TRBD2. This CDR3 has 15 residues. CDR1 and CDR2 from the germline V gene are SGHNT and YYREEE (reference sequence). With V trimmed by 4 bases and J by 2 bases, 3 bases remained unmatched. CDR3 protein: CASSGSGRDTDTQYF. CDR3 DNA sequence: TGTGCCAGCAGCGGTAGCGGGAGGGACACAGATACGCAGTATTTT. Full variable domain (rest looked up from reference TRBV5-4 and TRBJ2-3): ETGVTQSPTHLIKTRGQQVTLRCSSQSGHNTVSWYQQALGQGPQFIFQYYREEENGRGNFPPRFSGLQFPNYSSELNVNALELDDSALYLCASSGSGRDTDTQYFGPGTRLTVL.

CDR3 in DNA: TGCAGCGTTGCCTCCGGGGGGGACACTGAAGCTTTCTTT. Protein: CSVASGGDTEAFF. The genes are TRBV29-1 and TRBJ1-1, with D possibly being TRBD1 (5 bases). The CDR3 length is 13 residues. CDR1 and CDR2 from the germline V gene are SQVTM and ANQGSEA. V was shortened by 4 bases and J by 3 bases, with 12 bases between the two germline ends.

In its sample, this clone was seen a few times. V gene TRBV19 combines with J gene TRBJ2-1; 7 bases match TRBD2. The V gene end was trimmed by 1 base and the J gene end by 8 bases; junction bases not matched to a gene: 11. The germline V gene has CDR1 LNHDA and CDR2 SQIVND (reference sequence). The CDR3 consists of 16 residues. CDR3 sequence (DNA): TGTGCCAGTAGTATAGTCGGCAGCGGGACGGGGGATGAGCAGTTCTTC. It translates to CASSIVGSGTGDEQFF. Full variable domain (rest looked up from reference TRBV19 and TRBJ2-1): DGGITQSPKYLFRKEGQNVTLSCEQNLNHDAMYWYRQDPGQGLRLIYYSQIVNDFQKGDIAEGYSVSREKKESFPLTVTSAQKNPTAFYLCASSIVGSGTGDEQFFGPGTRLTVL.

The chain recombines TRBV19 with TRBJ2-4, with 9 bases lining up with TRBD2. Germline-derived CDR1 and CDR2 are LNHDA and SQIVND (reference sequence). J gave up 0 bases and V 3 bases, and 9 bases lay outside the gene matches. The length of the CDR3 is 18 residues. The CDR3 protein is CASSILAGSILAKNIQYF. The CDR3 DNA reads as TGTGCCAGTAGTATTCTAGCGGGATCTATACTAGCCAAAAACATTCAGTACTTC.

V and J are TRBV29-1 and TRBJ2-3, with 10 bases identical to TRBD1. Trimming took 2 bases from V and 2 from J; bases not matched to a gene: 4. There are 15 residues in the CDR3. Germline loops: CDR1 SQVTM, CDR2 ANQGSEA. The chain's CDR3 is CSVEPGTGDTDTQYF. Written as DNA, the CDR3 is TGCAGCGTTGAACCCGGGACAGGGGACACAGATACGCAGTATTTT.

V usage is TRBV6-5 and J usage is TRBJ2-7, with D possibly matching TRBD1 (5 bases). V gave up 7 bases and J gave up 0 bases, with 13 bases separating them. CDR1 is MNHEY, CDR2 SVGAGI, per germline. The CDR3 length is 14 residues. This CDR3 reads CASTLTDSSYEQYF. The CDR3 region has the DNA TGTGCCAGCACCCTCACAGACAGCTCCTACGAGCAGTACTTC.

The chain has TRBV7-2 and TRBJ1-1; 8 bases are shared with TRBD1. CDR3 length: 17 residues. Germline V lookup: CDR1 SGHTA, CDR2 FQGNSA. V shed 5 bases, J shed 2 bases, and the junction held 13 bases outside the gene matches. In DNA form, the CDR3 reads TGTGCCAGCAGCCAGCGGGGGGACAGGACGGGAAACACTGAAGCTTTCTTT. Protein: CASSQRGDRTGNTEAFF.

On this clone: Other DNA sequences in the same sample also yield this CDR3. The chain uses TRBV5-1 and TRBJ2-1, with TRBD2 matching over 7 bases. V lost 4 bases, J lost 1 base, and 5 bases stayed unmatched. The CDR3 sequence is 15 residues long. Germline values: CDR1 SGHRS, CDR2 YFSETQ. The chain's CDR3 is CASSLGGVSYNEQFF. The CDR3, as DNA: TGCGCCAGCAGCCTGGGGGGGGTGTCCTACAATGAGCAGTTCTTC.

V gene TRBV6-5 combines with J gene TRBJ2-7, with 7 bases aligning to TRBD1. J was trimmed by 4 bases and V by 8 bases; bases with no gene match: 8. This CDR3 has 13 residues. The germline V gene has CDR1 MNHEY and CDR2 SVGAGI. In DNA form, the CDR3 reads TGTGCCAGCCACGGTACAGGGGTTTACGAGCAGTACTTC. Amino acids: CASHGTGVYEQYF.

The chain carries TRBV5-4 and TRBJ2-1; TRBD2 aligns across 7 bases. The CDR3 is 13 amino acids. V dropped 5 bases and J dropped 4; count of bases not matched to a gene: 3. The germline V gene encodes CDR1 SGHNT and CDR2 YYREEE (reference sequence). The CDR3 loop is CASSGGVYNEQFF. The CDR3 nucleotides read TGTGCCAGCAGTGGGGGGGTTTACAATGAGCAGTTCTTC.

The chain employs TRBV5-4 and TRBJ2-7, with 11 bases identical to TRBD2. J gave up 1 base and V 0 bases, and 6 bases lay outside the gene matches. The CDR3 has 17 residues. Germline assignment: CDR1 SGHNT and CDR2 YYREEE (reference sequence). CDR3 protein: CASSLGGLADLSYEQYF. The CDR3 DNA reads TGTGCCAGCAGCTTGGGGGGACTAGCGGATCTTTCCTACGAGCAGTACTTC.

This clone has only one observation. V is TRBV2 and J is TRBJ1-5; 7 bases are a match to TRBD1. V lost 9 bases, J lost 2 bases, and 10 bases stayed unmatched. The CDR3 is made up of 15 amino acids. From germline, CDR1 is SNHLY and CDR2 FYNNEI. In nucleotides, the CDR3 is TGTGCCAGTCGACAGGGAGCGATTGGCAATCAGCCCCAGCATTTT. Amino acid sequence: CASRQGAIGNQPQHF.

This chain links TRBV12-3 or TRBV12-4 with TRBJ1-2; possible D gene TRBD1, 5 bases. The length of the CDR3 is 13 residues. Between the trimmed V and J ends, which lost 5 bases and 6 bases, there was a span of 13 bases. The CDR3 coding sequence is TGTGCCAGCAGTCTGGCAGGGAGGGATGGCTACACCTTC. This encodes CASSLAGRDGYTF.

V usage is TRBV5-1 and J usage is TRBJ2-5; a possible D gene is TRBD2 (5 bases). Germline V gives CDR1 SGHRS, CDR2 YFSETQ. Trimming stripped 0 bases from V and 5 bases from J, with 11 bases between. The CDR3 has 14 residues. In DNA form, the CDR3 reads TGCGCCAGCAGCTTGGACGCCCGAGGGGAGACCCAGTACTTC. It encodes CASSLDARGETQYF.

Here the CDR3 reads CASSWRGNTEAFF. The CDR3 DNA reads as TGTGCCAGTAGTTGGAGGGGGAACACTGAAGCTTTCTTT. This chain connects TRBV19 to TRBJ1-1, with D maybe TRBD1 (5 bases). V was clipped by 5 bases and J by 1 base, with 8 bases between them. Germline loops: CDR1 LNHDA, CDR2 SQIVND (reference sequence). This CDR3 contains 13 residues.